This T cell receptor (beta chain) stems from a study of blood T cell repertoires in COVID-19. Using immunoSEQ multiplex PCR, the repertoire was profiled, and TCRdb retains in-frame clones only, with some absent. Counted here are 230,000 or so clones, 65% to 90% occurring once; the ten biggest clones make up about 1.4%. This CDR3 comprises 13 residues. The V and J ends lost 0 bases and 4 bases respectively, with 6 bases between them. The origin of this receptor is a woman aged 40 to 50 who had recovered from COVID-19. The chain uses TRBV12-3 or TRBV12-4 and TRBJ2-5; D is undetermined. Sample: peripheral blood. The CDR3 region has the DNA TGTGCCAGCAGTTTAGCGTCTCCAGAGACCCAGTACTTC. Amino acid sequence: CASSLASPETQYF.